This TCR beta chain was retrieved from a study of blood T cell repertoires in COVID-19. Whole-study context: PBMCs, B-cell-depleted T cells, or T cells provided the cDNA or gDNA that made up the material.

Germline lookup yields CDR1 SNHLY and CDR2 FYNNEI. The CDR3 loop spans 14 amino acids. Trimming cost V 7 bases and J 5 bases; bases outside gene matches: 7. The protocol was immunoSEQ multiplex PCR, while the TCRdb copy is restricted to in-frame clones and leaves out a portion. The data show approximately 75,000 clones, roughly 70% seen once. In its sample, this clone was seen a few times. The origin of this receptor is a human donor with acute or convalescent COVID-19. The donor label of this sample is uncertain. What was sequenced was peripheral blood. This chain links TRBV2 with TRBJ1-5; 8 nucleotides line up with TRBD1. The DNA of the CDR3 is TGTGCCAGCAAAGAGGGACAGGCGGATCAGCCCCAGCATTTT. Its protein is CASKEGQADQPQHF.